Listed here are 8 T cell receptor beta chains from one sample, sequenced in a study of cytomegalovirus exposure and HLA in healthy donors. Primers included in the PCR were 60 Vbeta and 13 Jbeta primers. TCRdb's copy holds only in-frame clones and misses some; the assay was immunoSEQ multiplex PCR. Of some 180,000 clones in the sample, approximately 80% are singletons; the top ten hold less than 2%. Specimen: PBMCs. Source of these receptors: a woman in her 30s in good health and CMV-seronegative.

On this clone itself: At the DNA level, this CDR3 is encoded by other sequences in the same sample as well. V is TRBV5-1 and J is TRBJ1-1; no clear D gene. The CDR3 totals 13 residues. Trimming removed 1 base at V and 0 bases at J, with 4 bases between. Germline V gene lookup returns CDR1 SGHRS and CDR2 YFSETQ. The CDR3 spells CASSLTVNTEAFF. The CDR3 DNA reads TGCGCCAGCAGCTTGACAGTGAACACTGAAGCTTTCTTT.

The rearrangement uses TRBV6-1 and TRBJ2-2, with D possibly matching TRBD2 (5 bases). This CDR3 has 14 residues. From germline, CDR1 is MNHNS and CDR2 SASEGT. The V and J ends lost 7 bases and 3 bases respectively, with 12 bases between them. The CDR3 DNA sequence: TGTGCCAGCACTGGGCCAGCGGACACCGGGGAGCTGTTTTTT. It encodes CASTGPADTGELFF.

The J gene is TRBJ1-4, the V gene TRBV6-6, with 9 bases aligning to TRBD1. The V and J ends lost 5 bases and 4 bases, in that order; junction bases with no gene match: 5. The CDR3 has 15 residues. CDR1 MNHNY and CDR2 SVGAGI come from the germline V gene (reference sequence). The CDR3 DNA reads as TGTGCCAGCAGTCGGGACAGGGTGCTTAATGAAAAACTGTTTTTT. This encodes CASSRDRVLNEKLFF.

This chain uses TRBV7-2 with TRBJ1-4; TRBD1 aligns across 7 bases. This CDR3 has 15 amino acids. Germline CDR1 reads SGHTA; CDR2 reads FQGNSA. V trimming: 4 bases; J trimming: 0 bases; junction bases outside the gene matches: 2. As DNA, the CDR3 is TGTGCCAGCAGCTCCGACAGGGCAACTAATGAAAAACTGTTTTTT. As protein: CASSSDRATNEKLFF.

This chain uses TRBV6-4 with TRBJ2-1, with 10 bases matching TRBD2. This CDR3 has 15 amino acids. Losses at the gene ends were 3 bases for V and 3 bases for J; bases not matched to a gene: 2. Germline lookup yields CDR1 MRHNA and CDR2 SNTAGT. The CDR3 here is CASSELAGNYNEQFF. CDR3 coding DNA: TGTGCCAGCAGTGAACTAGCGGGGAACTACAATGAGCAGTTCTTC.

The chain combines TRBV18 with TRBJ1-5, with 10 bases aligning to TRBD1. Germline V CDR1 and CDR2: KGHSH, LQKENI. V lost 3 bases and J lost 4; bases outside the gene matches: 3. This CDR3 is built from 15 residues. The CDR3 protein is CASSPGTGENQPQHF. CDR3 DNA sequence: TGTGCCAGCTCACCCGGGACAGGGGAAAATCAGCCCCAGCATTTT.

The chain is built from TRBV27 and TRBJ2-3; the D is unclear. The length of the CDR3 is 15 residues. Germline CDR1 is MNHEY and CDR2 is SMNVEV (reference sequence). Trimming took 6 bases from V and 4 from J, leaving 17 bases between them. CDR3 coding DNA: TGTGCCAGCAGCCCCCGGCTGGGCTTTGCAGATACGCAGTATTTT. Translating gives CASSPRLGFADTQYF.

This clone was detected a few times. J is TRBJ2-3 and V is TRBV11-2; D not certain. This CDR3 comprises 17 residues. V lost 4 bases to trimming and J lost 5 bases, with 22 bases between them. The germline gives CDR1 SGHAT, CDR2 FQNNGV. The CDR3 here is CASSYGADVRRLDTQYF. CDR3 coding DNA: TGTGCCAGCAGCTATGGCGCGGATGTCCGGCGGTTAGATACGCAGTATTTT.